This is a list of T cell receptor beta chains from one sample in a study of cytomegalovirus exposure and HLA in healthy donors. Produced via immunoSEQ multiplex PCR; TCRdb's table is partial and in-frame only. The sample lists some 200,000 clones; approximately 59% were seen once. Sample: PBMCs. These receptors originate from a man aged 35 to 55 in good health and CMV-seronegative. Both conserved end residues are part of each CDR3. The D gene is left open where the match is weak. Rows give clone size only sometimes, using once, few, many, or a class for an expanded clone.

j_call v_call d_call clone_size cdr3_aa cdr3_nt
TRBJ2-2 TRBV2 - - CASSYRDTGELFF TGTGCCAGCAGTTACAGGGACACCGGGGAGCTGTTTTTT
TRBJ1-4 TRBV7-9 - - CASSPGKGTNEKLFF TGTGCCAGCAGCCCAGGGAAGGGAACTAATGAAAAACTGTTTTTT
TRBJ1-2 TRBV2 - - CASSEGTALYGYTF TGTGCCAGCAGTGAAGGGACAGCGCTCTATGGCTACACCTTC
TRBJ1-5 TRBV30 - - CAWSGGGQPQHF TGTGCCTGGAGTGGAGGAGGTCAGCCCCAGCATTTT
TRBJ1-5 TRBV12-5 TRBD1 - CASGFPPGQGRPRSNQPQHF TGTGCTAGTGGTTTCCCCCCCGGACAGGGCCGCCCTCGGAGCAATCAGCCCCAGCATTTT
TRBJ1-5 TRBV27 TRBD1 - CASSLTGKGPQHF TGTGCCAGCAGTTTGACAGGGAAAGGGCCCCAGCATTTT
TRBJ2-2 TRBV2 - - CASIPEVGAGELFF TGTGCCAGCATCCCTGAAGTAGGGGCCGGGGAGCTGTTTTTT
TRBJ2-7 TRBV7-9 TRBD1 few CASSDARTGGVLGSYEQYF TGTGCCAGCAGTGACGCTCGGACAGGGGGCGTTTTGGGCTCCTACGAGCAGTACTTC
TRBJ1-3 TRBV7-8 - few CASSPPLGGLGNTIYF TGTGCCAGCAGCCCCCCGCTCGGGGGTCTTGGAAACACCATATATTTT
TRBJ2-7 TRBV27 - - CASSLWVRQGGSPYEQYF TGTGCCAGCAGTTTATGGGTTAGGCAGGGAGGTTCCCCCTACGAGCAGTACTTC
TRBJ1-2 TRBV7-9 TRBD1 few CASSLEGARGYTF TGTGCCAGCAGCTTAGAGGGGGCGCGGGGCTACACCTTC
TRBJ1-2 TRBV6-1 - - CASSELNRASGYGYTF TGTGCCAGCAGTGAGCTTAACAGGGCTTCAGGCTATGGCTACACCTTC
TRBJ2-7 TRBV11-2 - few CASSLGVPGYEQYF TGTGCCAGCAGCTTAGGGGTCCCAGGCTACGAGCAGTACTTC
TRBJ2-1 TRBV6-5 TRBD2 - CASSYLIAGGNEQFF TGTGCCAGCAGTTACCTCATAGCGGGAGGGAATGAGCAGTTCTTC
TRBJ2-3 TRBV5-6 - - CASSLVGGGATDTQYF TGTGCCAGCAGCTTGGTAGGTGGGGGGGCCACAGATACGCAGTATTTT
TRBJ1-4 TRBV28 - - CASTFNEKLFF TGTGCCAGCACCTTTAATGAAAAACTGTTTTTT
TRBJ2-1 TRBV25-1 - - CASSAGLLSSYNEQFF TGTGCCAGCAGTGCGGGACTTTTAAGCTCCTACAATGAGCAGTTCTTC
TRBJ1-5 TRBV6-5 - few CASSSSGHSNQPQHF TGTGCCAGCAGTTCTTCAGGACATAGCAATCAGCCCCAGCATTTT
TRBJ2-7 TRBV5-6 - - CASSLGTYEQYF TGTGCCAGCAGCCTGGGGACATACGAGCAGTACTTC
TRBJ2-1 TRBV11-2 - - CASSLVGTESHEQFF TGTGCCAGCAGCTTGGTCGGGACTGAGAGTCATGAGCAGTTCTTC
TRBJ1-1 TRBV5-1 - few CASRSGTPTEAFF TGCGCCAGCAGGTCCGGGACACCCACTGAAGCTTTCTTT
TRBJ1-1 TRBV7-2 - - CASSFFLGKEGEAFF TGTGCCAGCAGCTTTTTTCTTGGGAAGGAGGGTGAAGCTTTCTTT
TRBJ1-5 TRBV19 - - CASSIDTWQPQHF TGTGCCAGTAGTATAGATACATGGCAGCCCCAGCATTTT
TRBJ2-7 TRBV27 - - CASSSRGTYEQYF TGTGCCAGCAGCTCGAGGGGGACGTACGAGCAGTACTTC
TRBJ2-7 TRBV5-1 - few CASSLVAGSYEQYF TGCGCCAGCAGCTTGGTTGCAGGCTCCTACGAGCAGTACTTC
TRBJ1-2 TRBV19 TRBD1 - CASSIDRDHVNGYTF TGTGCCAGTAGTATCGACAGGGATCATGTAAATGGCTACACCTTC
TRBJ2-7 TRBV5-4 TRBD2 - CASSLGLAGASSYEQYF TGTGCCAGCAGCTTGGGACTAGCGGGGGCATCCTCCTACGAGCAGTACTTC
TRBJ2-7 TRBV20-1 - once CSARVSYEQYF TGCAGTGCTAGAGTCAGCTACGAGCAGTACTTC
TRBJ2-7 TRBV29-1 - few CSVELGEKQYF TGCAGCGTTGAGCTAGGGGAAAAGCAGTACTTC
TRBJ2-3 TRBV6-6 - - CASSPLLGSFTDTQYF TGTGCCAGCAGCCCTTTGCTCGGGAGCTTCACAGATACGCAGTATTTT
TRBJ1-6 TRBV2 - - CASRPSSYNSPLHF TGTGCCAGCAGGCCGAGCTCCTATAATTCACCCCTCCACTTT
TRBJ1-5 TRBV2 - few CASSDVIGHRGGKPQHF TGTGCCAGCAGTGATGTAATTGGACACCGGGGAGGCAAGCCCCAGCATTTT